This T cell receptor beta chain was observed in a study of cytomegalovirus exposure and HLA in healthy donors. Study-level points and caveats: Among TCR beta chains of equal frequency, HLA-associated ones were more clonally expanded in a later analysis. Earlier analysis looked at TCR beta V segments, and most were productive about 90% or about 30% of the time. A later analysis linked a missense DCLRE1C variant to TCR beta V- and J-gene trimming. HLA alleles were associated with some 17,000 TCR beta sequences in a later analysis at 0.05 false discovery rate.

Notes on this clone: Its cognate antigen is unknown.

This CDR3 comprises 16 residues. Trimming stripped 4 bases from V and 0 bases from J, with 15 bases between. Germline CDR1 reads SGDLS; CDR2 reads YYNGEE. The PCR contained 60 Vbeta and 13 Jbeta primers. Clones were sequenced by immunoSEQ multiplex PCR, and TCRdb holds only the in-frame ones, with some missing. The data hold 140,000 to 150,000 clones, with 70% to 80% observed a single time. The chain is built from TRBV9 and TRBJ2-3, with a weak D call TRBD2 (6 bases). Material: PBMCs. The source is a woman aged 55-70 years in good health and CMV-seropositive. CDR3 coding DNA: TGTGCCAGCAGCCCCCAGCCGAGCGGGAGCACAGATACGCAGTATTTT. Translating gives CASSPQPSGSTDTQYF.